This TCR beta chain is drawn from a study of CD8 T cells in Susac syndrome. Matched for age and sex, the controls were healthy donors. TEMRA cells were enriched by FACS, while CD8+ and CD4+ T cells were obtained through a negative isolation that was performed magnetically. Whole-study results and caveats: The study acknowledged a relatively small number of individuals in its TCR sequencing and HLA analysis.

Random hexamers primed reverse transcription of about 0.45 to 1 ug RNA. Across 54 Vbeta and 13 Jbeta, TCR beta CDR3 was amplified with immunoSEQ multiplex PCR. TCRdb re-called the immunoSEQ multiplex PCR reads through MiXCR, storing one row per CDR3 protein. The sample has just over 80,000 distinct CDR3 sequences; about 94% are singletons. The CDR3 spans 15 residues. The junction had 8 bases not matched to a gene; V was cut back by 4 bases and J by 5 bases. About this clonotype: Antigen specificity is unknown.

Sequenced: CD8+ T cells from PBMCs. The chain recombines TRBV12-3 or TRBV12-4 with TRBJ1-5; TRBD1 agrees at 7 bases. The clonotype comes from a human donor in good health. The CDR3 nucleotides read TGTGCCAGCAGTTCGCAGGGGGAAGGGTATCAGCCCCAGCATTTT. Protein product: CASSSQGEGYQPQHF.